This TCR beta chain was sequenced during a study of PD-L1 blockade in urothelial cancer. The V gene lost 4 bases and the J gene lost 0 bases, with 15 bases spanning the gap. The CDR3 totals 17 residues. CDR1 is MNHNS and CDR2 is SASEGT in the germline V gene. Study conclusions and caveats: By 3 weeks, tumor-associated blood clones had expanded more in durable-benefit patients.

As regards this clone: Its antigen remains unknown.

It was locally advanced or metastatic urothelial carcinoma that patients had. Sequencing was performed with immunoSEQ multiplex PCR; in TCRdb, only in-frame clones are kept and a portion is missing. Here the sample spans 25,000 to 35,000 clones, about 87% being singletons. The J gene is TRBJ2-2, the V gene TRBV6-1, with D perhaps matching TRBD1 (6 bases). The sample in question was PBMCs, obtained around atezolizumab (anti-PD-L1) treatment. The TCR originated in a man aged 50 to 60 with urothelial cancer. CDR3 DNA: TGTGCCAGCAGTGTAGTAGACAGGCATTCGAACACCGGGGAGCTGTTTTTT. It translates to CASSVVDRHSNTGELFF.